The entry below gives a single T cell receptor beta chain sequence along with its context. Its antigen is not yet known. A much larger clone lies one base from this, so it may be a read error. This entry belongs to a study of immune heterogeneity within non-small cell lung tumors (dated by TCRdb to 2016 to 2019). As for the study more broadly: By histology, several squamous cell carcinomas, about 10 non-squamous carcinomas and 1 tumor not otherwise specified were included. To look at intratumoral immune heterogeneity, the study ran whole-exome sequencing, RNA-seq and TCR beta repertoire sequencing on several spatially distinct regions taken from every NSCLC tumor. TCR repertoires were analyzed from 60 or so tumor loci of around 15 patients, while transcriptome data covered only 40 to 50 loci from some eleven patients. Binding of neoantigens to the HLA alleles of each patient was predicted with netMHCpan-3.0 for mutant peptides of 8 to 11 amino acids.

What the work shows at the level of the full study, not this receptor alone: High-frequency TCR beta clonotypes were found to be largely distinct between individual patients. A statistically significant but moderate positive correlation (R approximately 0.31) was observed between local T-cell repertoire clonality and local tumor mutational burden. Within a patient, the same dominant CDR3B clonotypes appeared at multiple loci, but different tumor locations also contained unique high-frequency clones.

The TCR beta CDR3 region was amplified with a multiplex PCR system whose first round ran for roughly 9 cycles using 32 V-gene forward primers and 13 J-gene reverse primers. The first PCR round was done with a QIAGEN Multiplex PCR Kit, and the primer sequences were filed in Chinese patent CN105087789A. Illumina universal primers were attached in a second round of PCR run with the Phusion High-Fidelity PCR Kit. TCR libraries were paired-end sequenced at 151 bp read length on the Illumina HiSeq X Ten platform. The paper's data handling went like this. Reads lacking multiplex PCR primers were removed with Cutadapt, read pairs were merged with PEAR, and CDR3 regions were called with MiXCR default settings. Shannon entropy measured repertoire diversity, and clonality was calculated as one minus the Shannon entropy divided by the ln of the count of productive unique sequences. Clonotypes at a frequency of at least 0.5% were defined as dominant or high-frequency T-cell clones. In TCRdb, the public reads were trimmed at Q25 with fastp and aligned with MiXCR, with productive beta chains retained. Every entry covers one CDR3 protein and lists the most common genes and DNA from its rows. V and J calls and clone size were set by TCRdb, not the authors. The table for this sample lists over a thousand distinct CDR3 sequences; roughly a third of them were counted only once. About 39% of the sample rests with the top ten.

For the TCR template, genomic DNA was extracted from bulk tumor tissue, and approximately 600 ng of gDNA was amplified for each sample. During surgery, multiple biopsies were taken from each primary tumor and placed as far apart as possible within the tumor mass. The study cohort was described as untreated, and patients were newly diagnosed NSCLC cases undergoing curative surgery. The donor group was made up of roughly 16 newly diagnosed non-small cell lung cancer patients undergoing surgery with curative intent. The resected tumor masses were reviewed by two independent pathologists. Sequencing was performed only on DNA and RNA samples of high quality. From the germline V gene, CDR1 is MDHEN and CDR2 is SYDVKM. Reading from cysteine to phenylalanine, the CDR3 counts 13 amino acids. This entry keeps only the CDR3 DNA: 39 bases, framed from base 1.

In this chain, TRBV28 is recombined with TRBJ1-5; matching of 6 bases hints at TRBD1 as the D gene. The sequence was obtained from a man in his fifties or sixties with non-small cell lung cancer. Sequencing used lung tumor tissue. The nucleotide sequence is TGTGCCATCAGTTTTCAGGGGAGGGAGCCCCAGCATTTT. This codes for CAISFQGREPQHF.